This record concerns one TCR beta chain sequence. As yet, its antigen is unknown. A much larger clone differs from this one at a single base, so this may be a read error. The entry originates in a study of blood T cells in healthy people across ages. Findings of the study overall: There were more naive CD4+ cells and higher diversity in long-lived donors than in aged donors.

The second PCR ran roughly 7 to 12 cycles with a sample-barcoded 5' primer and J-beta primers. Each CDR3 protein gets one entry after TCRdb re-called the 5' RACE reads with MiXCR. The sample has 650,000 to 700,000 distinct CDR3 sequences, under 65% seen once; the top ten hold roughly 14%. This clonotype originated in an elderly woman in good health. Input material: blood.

This CDR3 reads CASSLEWSATQYF. For the CDR3, the DNA is TGCGCCAGCAGCTTGGAGTGGTCAGCTACGCAGTATTTT. This sequence joins TRBV5-1 and TRBJ2-3, with unresolved D. V lost 0 bases and J lost 8, with 10 bases in between. Per germline, CDR1 SGHRS and CDR2 YFSETQ. This CDR3 region has 13 residues.